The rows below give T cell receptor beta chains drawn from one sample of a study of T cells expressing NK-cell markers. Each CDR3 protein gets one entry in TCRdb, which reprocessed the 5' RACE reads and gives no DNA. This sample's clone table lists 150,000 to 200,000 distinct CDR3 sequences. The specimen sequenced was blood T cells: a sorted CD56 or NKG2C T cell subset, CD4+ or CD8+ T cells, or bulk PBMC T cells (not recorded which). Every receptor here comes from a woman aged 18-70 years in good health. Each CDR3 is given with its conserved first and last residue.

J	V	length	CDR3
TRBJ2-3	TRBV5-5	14	CASSLVAGTDTQYF
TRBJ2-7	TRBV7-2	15	CASSLVLGTWGEQYF
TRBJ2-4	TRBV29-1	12	CSAAGDRNIQYF
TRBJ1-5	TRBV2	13	CASRGTGDQPQHF
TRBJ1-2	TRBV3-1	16	CASSQDTVLANYGYTF
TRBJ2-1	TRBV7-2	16	CASSLLGGGSYNEQFF
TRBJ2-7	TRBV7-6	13	CASSFGQGGEQYF
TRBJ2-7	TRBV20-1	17	CSARDFLAGPAAYEQYF
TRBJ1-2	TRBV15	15	CATSRDIGGGYGYTF
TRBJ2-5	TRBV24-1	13	CATRQSREATQYF
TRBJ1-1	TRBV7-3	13	CASSPAVQGLAFF
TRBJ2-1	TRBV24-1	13	CATSEPGGNEQFF
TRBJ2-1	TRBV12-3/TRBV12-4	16	CASSLGAQEAYNEQFF
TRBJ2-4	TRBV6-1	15	CASSEDWLAKNIQYF